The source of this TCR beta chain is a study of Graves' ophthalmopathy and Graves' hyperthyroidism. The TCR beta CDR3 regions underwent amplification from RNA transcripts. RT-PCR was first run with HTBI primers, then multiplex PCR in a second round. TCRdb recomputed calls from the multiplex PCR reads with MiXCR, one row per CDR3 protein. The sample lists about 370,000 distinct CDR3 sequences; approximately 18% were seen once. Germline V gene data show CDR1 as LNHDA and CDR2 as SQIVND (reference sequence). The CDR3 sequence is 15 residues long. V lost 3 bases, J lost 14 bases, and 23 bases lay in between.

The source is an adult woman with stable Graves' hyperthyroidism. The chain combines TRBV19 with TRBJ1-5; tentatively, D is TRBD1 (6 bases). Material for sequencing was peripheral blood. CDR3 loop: CASSIGGIRDNAEHF. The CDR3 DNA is TGTGCCAGTAGTATCGGGGGCATTAGGGACAACGCCGAGCATTTT.